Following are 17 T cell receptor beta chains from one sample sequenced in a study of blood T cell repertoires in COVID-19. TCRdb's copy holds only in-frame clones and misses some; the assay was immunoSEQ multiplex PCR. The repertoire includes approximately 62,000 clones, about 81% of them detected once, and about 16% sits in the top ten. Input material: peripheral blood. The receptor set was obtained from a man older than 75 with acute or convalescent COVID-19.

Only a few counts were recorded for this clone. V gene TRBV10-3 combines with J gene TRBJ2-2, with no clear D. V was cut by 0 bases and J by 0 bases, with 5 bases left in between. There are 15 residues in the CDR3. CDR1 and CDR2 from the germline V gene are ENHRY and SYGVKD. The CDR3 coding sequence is TGTGCCATCAGTGAGTCGACACCGAACACCGGGGAGCTGTTTTTT. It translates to CAISESTPNTGELFF.

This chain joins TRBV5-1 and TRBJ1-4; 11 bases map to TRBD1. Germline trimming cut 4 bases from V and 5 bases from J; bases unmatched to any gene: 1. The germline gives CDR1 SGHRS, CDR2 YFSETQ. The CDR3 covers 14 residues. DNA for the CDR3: TGCGCCAGCAGCCGGGACAGGGGGAATGAAAAACTGTTTTTT. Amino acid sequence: CASSRDRGNEKLFF.

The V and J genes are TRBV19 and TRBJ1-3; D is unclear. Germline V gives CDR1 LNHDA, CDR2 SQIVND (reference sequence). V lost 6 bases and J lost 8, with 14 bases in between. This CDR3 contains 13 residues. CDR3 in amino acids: CASRPRDPYTIYF. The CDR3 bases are TGTGCCAGTAGACCTCGGGATCCTTACACCATATATTTT.

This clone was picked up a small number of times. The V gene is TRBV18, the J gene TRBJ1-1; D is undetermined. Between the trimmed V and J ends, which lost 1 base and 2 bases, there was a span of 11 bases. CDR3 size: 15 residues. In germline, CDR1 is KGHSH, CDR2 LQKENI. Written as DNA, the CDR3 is TGTGCCAGCTCACCACTGCTAGGGAGTAACACTGAAGCTTTCTTT. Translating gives CASSPLLGSNTEAFF.

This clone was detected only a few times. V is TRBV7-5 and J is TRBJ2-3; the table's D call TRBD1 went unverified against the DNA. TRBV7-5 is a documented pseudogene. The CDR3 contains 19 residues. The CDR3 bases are TGTGTCAGAAGCTTAGTCGGGCCAGAGGGACAGGGGGACACAGATACGCAGTATTTT. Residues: CVRSLVGPEGQGDTDTQYF.

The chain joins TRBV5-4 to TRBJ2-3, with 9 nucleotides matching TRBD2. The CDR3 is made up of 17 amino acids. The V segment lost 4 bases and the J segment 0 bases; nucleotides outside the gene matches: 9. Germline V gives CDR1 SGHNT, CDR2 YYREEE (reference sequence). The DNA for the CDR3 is TGTGCCAGCAGCAAAATGATAGCGGGGGAAAGCACAGATACGCAGTATTTT. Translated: CASSKMIAGESTDTQYF. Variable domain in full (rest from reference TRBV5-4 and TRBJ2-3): ETGVTQSPTHLIKTRGQQVTLRCSSQSGHNTVSWYQQALGQGPQFIFQYYREEENGRGNFPPRFSGLQFPNYSSELNVNALELDDSALYLCASSKMIAGESTDTQYFGPGTRLTVL.

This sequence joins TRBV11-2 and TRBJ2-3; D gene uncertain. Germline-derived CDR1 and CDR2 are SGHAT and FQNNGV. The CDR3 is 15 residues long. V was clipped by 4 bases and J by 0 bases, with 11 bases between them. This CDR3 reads CASSSFGDSTDTQYF. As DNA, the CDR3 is TGTGCCAGCAGCTCGTTCGGAGACAGCACAGATACGCAGTATTTT.

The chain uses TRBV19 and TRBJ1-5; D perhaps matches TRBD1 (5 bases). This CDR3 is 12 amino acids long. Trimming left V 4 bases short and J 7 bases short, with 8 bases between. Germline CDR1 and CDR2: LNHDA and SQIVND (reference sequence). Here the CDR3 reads CASSKGRQPQHF. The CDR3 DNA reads TGTGCCAGTAGTAAGGGGCGCCAGCCCCAGCATTTT.

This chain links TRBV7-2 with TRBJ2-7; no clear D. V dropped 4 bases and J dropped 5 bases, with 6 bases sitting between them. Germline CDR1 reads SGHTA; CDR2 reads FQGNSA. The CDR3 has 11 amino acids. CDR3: CASSYSHEQYF. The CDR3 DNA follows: TGTGCCAGCAGCTATAGTCACGAGCAGTACTTC.

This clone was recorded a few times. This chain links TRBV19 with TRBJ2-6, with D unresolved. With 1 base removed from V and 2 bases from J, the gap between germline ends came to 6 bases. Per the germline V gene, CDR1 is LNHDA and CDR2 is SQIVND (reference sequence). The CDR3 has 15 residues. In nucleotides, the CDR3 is TGTGCCAGTAGTATAGCGGTAACTGGGGCCAACGTCCTGACTTTC. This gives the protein CASSIAVTGANVLTF.

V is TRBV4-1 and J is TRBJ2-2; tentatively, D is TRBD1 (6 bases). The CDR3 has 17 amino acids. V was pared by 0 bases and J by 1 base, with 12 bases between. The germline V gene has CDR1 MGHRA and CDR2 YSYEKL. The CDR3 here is CASSQDRWGQNTGELFF. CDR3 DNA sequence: TGCGCCAGCAGCCAAGATAGGTGGGGGCAGAACACCGGGGAGCTGTTTTTT.

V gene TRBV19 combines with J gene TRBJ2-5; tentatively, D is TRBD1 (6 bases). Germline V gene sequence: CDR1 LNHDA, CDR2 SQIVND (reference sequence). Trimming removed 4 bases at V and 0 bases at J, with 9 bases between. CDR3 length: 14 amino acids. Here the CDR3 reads CASSTNRDQETQYF. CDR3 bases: TGTGCCAGTAGTACCAACAGGGACCAAGAGACCCAGTACTTC.

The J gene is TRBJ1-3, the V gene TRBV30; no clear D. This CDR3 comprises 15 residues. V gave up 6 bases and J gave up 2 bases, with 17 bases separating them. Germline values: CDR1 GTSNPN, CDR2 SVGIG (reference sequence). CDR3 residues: CACLPEGQPGNTIYF. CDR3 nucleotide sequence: TGTGCCTGTCTCCCCGAGGGTCAGCCTGGAAACACCATATATTTT. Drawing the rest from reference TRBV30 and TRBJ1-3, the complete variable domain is SQTIHQWPATLVQPVGSPLSLECTVEGTSNPNLYWYRQAAGRGLQLLFYSVGIGQISSEVPQNLSASRPQDRQFILSSKKLLLSDSGFYLCACLPEGQPGNTIYFGEGSWLTVV.

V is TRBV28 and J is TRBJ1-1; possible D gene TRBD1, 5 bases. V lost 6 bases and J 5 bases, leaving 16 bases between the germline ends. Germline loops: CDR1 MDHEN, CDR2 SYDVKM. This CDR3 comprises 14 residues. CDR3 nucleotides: TGTGCCAGCAGGCCGGGGGGTTTGGAAACTGAAGCTTTCTTT. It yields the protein CASRPGGLETEAFF. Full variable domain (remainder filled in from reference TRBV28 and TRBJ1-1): DVKVTQSSRYLVKRTGEKVFLECVQDMDHENMFWYRQDPGLGLRLIYFSYDVKMKEKGDIPEGYSVSREKKERFSLILESASTNQTSMYLCASRPGGLETEAFFGQGTRLTVV.

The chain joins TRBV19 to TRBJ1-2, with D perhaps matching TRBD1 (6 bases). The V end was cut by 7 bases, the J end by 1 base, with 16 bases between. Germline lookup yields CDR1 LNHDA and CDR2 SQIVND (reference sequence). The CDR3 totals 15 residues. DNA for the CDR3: TGTGCCAGTAACCTCGGGGGGGCGATTAACTATGGCTACACCTTC. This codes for CASNLGGAINYGYTF.

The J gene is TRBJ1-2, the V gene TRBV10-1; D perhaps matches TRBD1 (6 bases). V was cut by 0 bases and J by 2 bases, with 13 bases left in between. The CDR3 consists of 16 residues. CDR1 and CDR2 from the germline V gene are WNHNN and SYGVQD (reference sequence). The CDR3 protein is CASSESLNRENYGYTF. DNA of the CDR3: TGCGCCAGCAGTGAGTCTTTAAACAGGGAAAACTATGGCTACACCTTC.

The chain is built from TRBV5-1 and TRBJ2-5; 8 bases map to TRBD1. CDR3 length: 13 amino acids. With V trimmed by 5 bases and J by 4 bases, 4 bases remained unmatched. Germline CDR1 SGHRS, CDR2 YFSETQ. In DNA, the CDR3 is TGCGCCAGCAGTTACGGGACAGGAGAGACCCAGTACTTC. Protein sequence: CASSYGTGETQYF. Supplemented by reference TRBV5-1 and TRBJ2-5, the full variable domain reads KAGVTQTPRYLIKTRGQQVTLSCSPISGHRSVSWYQQTPGQGLQFLFEYFSETQRNKGNFPGRFSGRQFSNSRSEMNVSTLELGDSALYLCASSYGTGETQYFGPGTRLLVL.